Each of the 13 T cell receptor beta chains below was sequenced from the same sample in a study of cytotoxic CD8 clonotypes in ibrutinib-treated CLL. Assay used: immunoSEQ multiplex PCR; TCRdb lists only in-frame clones, some missing. The sample yields around 310,000 clones, more than 65% seen once. The sample here was PBMCs, taken before ibrutinib treatment. The source of these receptors is a human donor with chronic lymphocytic leukemia.

The rearrangement uses TRBV7-2 and TRBJ2-1; D is unclear. V lost 1 base to trimming and J lost 12 bases, with 16 bases between them. The length of the CDR3 is 14 residues. Per the germline V gene, CDR1 is SGHTA and CDR2 is FQGNSA. CDR3 bases: TGTGCCAGCAGCTTAGATCTGGTCCAGGTTGGGCAGTTCTTC. Translated: CASSLDLVQVGQFF.

V and J are TRBV30 and TRBJ1-2; D not certain. There are 13 residues in the CDR3. Germline CDR1 reads GTSNPN; CDR2 reads SVGIG (reference sequence). V lost 2 bases and J lost 8, with 15 bases in between. The CDR3 sequence is CAWSTSRLLGYTF. The CDR3 DNA follows: TGTGCCTGGAGTACTTCCCGCTTGTTGGGCTACACCTTC. The whole variable domain, filled in from reference TRBV30 and TRBJ1-2, reads SQTIHQWPATLVQPVGSPLSLECTVEGTSNPNLYWYRQAAGRGLQLLFYSVGIGQISSEVPQNLSASRPQDRQFILSSKKLLLSDSGFYLCAWSTSRLLGYTFGSGTRLTVV.

The chain couples TRBV9 to TRBJ2-1, with D maybe TRBD2 (6 bases). The CDR3 extends over 14 amino acids. Trimming stripped 7 bases from V and 0 bases from J, with 11 bases between. The V gene's germline CDR1 is SGDLS and CDR2 YYNGEE. DNA of the CDR3: TGTGCCAGCGATAGCGGAAACTCCTACAATGAGCAGTTCTTC. Protein product: CASDSGNSYNEQFF.

This clone was counted once. This chain uses TRBV27 with TRBJ2-3, with a weak D call TRBD2 (5 bases). CDR1 is MNHEY and CDR2 is SMNVEV in the germline V gene (reference sequence). There are 15 residues in the CDR3. Trimming took off 3 bases at V and 11 bases at J, with 21 bases between the two ends. The CDR3 is CASSFSIGLALEQYF. In nucleotides, the CDR3 is TGTGCCAGCAGTTTCTCGATAGGACTCGCGTTGGAGCAGTATTTT.

V and J are TRBV28 and TRBJ1-5, with TRBD1 as a possible D gene (6 bases). Germline CDR1 MDHEN, CDR2 SYDVKM. This CDR3 has 15 residues. V gave up 3 bases and J gave up 6 bases, with 15 bases separating them. DNA of the CDR3: TGTGCCAGCAGTTTTGCGACCAGGGGAGGTCAGCCCCAGCATTTT. Its protein product is CASSFATRGGQPQHF.

V usage is TRBV4-3 and J usage is TRBJ2-3; D may be TRBD1 (6 bases). Germline lookup yields CDR1 LGHNA and CDR2 YSLEER. The V and J ends lost 4 bases and 2 bases respectively, with 13 bases between them. CDR3 length: 15 residues. CDR3 DNA: TGCGCCAGCAGCCCGGGACAACTCTTCACAGATACGCAGTATTTT. This sequence encodes CASSPGQLFTDTQYF.

J is TRBJ2-2 and V is TRBV29-1; 8 bases are shared with TRBD1. Germline V gene lookup returns CDR1 SQVTM and CDR2 ANQGSEA. The CDR3 extends over 15 amino acids. The CDR3 region has the DNA TGCAGTGCTAGACAGGGGAAGGATGGGGCCGGGGAGCTGTTTTTT. This gives the protein CSARQGKDGAGELFF.

This chain's CDR3 is CATRDNSYEKLFF. For the CDR3, the DNA is TGTGCCACTCGGGACAACTCCTATGAAAAACTGTTTTTT. The rearrangement links TRBV6-1 to TRBJ1-4; weak D call: TRBD1 (6 bases). There are 13 residues in the CDR3. The germline gives CDR1 MNHNS, CDR2 SASEGT. V dropped 10 bases and J dropped 6 bases, with 15 bases sitting between them.

The CDR3 nucleotides read TGTGCCAGCAGTTCTCTAGAGACAGGATCTTATGGCTACACCTTC. It translates to CASSSLETGSYGYTF. The chain carries TRBV6-5 and TRBJ1-2; the D gene is possibly TRBD1 (6 bases). The CDR3 is 15 residues long. Trimming shortened V by 4 bases and J by 5 bases, and 17 bases separated the two germline ends. In germline, CDR1 is MNHEY, CDR2 SVGAGI.

The V call is TRBV5-1, the J call TRBJ2-7, with 8 bases identical to TRBD1. This CDR3 contains 14 residues. With V trimmed by 2 bases and J by 11 bases, 12 bases remained unmatched. Germline V lookup: CDR1 SGHRS, CDR2 YFSETQ. CDR3 in amino acids: CASSFFRGLGKKYF. The CDR3 DNA follows: TGCGCCAGCAGCTTCTTCAGGGGGCTAGGGAAGAAGTACTTC.

This clone was seen only a few times. The chain joins TRBV7-9 to TRBJ2-1, with 8 bases fitting TRBD1. With V trimmed by 3 bases and J by 0 bases, 4 bases remained unmatched. From germline, CDR1 is SEHNR and CDR2 FQNEAQ (reference sequence). The CDR3 has 16 residues. DNA of the CDR3: TGTGCCAGCAGCTTCGAGGACAGGGACTCCTACAATGAGCAGTTCTTC. It translates to CASSFEDRDSYNEQFF.

This clone was seen once. The chain couples TRBV4-1 to TRBJ2-5, with D unresolved. V was clipped by 3 bases and J by 1 base, with 9 bases between them. The germline gives CDR1 MGHRA, CDR2 YSYEKL. This CDR3 is 14 amino acids long. DNA of the CDR3: TGCGCCAGCAGCCATTTACAGATCCAAGAGACCCAGTACTTC. Translating it yields CASSHLQIQETQYF.

J is TRBJ2-3 and V is TRBV2; 10 bases line up with TRBD2. This CDR3 is built from 15 residues. The junction had 7 bases not matched to a gene; V was cut back by 5 bases and J by 5 bases. The germline CDR1 and CDR2 sequences are SNHLY and FYNNEI. Here the CDR3 reads CASSLTSGRLDTQYF. The CDR3 coding sequence is TGTGCCAGCAGTTTGACTAGCGGGCGGTTAGATACGCAGTATTTT.